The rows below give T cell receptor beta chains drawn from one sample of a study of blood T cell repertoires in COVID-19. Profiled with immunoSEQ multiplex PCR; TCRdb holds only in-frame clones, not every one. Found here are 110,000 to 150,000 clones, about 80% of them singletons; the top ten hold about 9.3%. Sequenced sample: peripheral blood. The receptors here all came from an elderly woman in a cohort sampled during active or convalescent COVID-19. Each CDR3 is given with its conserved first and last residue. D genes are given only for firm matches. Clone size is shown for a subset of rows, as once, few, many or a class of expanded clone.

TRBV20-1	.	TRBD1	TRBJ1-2	TGCAGTGCTAGTACAGGGGCACGGGGCCATGGCTACACCTTC	CSASTGARGHGYTF
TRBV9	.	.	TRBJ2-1	TGTGCCAGCAGCGCCGGGGATGGCTACAATGAGCAGTTCTTC	CASSAGDGYNEQFF
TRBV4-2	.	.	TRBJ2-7	TGTGCCAGCAGTCGCGACCCCGGGATTTACGAGCAGTACTTC	CASSRDPGIYEQYF
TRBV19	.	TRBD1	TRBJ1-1	TGTGCCAGTGCCAGGGGGACAGGGGGTATGAACACTGAAGCTTTCTTT	CASARGTGGMNTEAFF
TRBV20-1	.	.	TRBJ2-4	TGCAGTGCTAGTATGGGCGGGACGGGAAACATTCAGTACTTC	CSASMGGTGNIQYF
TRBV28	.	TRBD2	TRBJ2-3	TGTGCCAGCAGACCGCGTCTAGCGGGGGCCGCAGATACGCAGTATTTT	CASRPRLAGAADTQYF
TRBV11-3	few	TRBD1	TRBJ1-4	TGTGCCAGCAGCTCATCCCCGGGACAGGGGGCGCATGAAAAACTGTTTTTT	CASSSSPGQGAHEKLFF
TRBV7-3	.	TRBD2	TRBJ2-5	TGTGCCAGCAGCTTAATGGCGGGGGGGCCGGAGACCCAGTACTTC	CASSLMAGGPETQYF
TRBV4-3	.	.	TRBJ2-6	TGCGCCAGCAGCCAAGATTTCGCAGGATCCGGGGCCAACGTCCTGACTTTC	CASSQDFAGSGANVLTF
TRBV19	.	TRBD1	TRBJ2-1	TGTGCCAGTACCCTTAGGACAGGGAATAATGAGCAGTTCTTC	CASTLRTGNNEQFF
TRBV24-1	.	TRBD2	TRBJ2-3	TGTGCCACCAGTGACTCCCCGGGACTAGCGGGGGGCACAGATACGCAGTATTTT	CATSDSPGLAGGTDTQYF
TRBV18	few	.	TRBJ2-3	TGTGCCAGCTCACGGCAGGGCTATGATACGCAGTATTTT	CASSRQGYDTQYF
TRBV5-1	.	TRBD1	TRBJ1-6	TGCGCCAGCAGCCTCCACGGGACAGGGAGCTCCTATAATTCACCCCTCCACTTT	CASSLHGTGSSYNSPLHF
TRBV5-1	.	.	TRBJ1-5	TGCGCCAGCAGCTTGTTAACAGGGTCCAATCAGCCCCAGCATTTT	CASSLLTGSNQPQHF
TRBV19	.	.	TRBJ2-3	TGTGCCAGTAGTAAGCAGGGAAGCACAGATACGCAGTATTTT	CASSKQGSTDTQYF
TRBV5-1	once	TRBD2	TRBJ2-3	TGCGCCAGCGACCCTGGGGGGGGCACAGATACGCAGTATTTT	CASDPGGGTDTQYF
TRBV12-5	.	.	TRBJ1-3	TGTGCTAGTGGTCTACAGCCGGGAAACACCATATATTTT	CASGLQPGNTIYF
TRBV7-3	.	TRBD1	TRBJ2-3	TGTGCCAGCAGCCAATGGGACAGAACAGATACGCAGTATTTT	CASSQWDRTDTQYF
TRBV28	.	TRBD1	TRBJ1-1	TGTGCCAGCAGCGCCTACAGGGGGTTAGGCGACACTGAAGCTTTCTTT	CASSAYRGLGDTEAFF
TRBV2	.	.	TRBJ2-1	TGTGCCAGCAGTGAGTACGAGCAGGGTGGTGAGCAGTTCTTC	CASSEYEQGGEQFF
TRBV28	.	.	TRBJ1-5	TGTGCCAGCGGGCCCCTTGATCAGCCCCAGCATTTT	CASGPLDQPQHF
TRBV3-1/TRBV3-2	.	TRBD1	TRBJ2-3	TGTGCCACCGGAGACAGGGGCGCAGATACGCAGTATTTT	CATGDRGADTQYF
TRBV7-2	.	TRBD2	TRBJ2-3	TGTGCCAGCAGCAGAGCCTTCCGCGGGGGGCGTAGCACAGATACGCAGTATTTT	CASSRAFRGGRSTDTQYF
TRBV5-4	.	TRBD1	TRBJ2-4	TGTGCCAGCAGCTCATATACAGGGGGTTGGGCCAAAAACATTCAGTACTTC	CASSSYTGGWAKNIQYF
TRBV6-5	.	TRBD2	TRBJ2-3	TGTGCCAGCAAAGAACTAGCGGGGGGCACAGATACGCAGTATTTT	CASKELAGGTDTQYF
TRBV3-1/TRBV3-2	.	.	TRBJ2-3	TGTGCCAGCAGCCAAGACGTGGAGGCGGCTAATACGCAGTATTTT	CASSQDVEAANTQYF
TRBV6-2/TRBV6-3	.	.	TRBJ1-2	TGTGCCAGCAGTTACCCAGAAATATCCCTCTATGGCTACACCTTC	CASSYPEISLYGYTF
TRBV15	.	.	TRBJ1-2	TGTGCCACCAGCAGAGATTCAGTCACCTATGGCTACACCTTC	CATSRDSVTYGYTF
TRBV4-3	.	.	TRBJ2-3	TGCGCCAGCGCACGGGGGGCAACAGATACGCAGTATTTT	CASARGATDTQYF
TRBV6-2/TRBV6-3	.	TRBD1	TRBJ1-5	TGTGCCAGCAGTTATCGGACAGGACAGAATAGCAATCAGCCCCAGCATTTT	CASSYRTGQNSNQPQHF
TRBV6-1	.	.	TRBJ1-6	TGTGCCAGCAGTGAATGGCGGATGAGTTCACCCCTCCACTTT	CASSEWRMSSPLHF
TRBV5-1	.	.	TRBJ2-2	TGCGCCAGCAGCGCGACTAGTGACACCGGGGAGCTGTTTTTT	CASSATSDTGELFF
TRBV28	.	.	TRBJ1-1	TGTGCCAGCAGTCAAACAATGAACACTGAAGCTTTCTTT	CASSQTMNTEAFF
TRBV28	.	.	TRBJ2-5	TGTGCCAGCAGTTTATGGGTTCAGAAAGAGACCCAGTACTTC	CASSLWVQKETQYF
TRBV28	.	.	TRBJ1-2	TGTGCCAGCAGTCTCTGGGCGGGGGCGGAAGGCTACACCTTC	CASSLWAGAEGYTF
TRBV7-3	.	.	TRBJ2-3	TGTGCCAGCAGCTTAAATCCGGCAGATACGCAGTATTTT	CASSLNPADTQYF
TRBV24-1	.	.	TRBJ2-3	TGTGCCACCAGTGATTCCCAGGGGTCCCAGTATTTT	CATSDSQGSQYF
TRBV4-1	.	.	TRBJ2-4	TGCGCCAGCAGCCAAAGTGGTCAGGGTCCGCTAGCCAAAAACATTCAGTACTTC	CASSQSGQGPLAKNIQYF
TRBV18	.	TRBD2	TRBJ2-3	TGTGCCAGCTCCCCCGGGGGGGCGATAGATACGCAGTATTTT	CASSPGGAIDTQYF
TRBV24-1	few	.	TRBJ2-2	TGTGCCACCAGTGATCCCGTTAGTAGCACCGGGGAGCTGTTTTTT	CATSDPVSSTGELFF
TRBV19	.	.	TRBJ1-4	TGTGCCAGCTCTCCCGACAGACGCGAAAAACTGTTTTTT	CASSPDRREKLFF
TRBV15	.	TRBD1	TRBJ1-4	TGTGCCACCAGCAGAAAACAGGGGAGGACTAATGAAAAACTGTTTTTT	CATSRKQGRTNEKLFF
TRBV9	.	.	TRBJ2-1	TGTGCCAGCAGCGTCGGACAGTCCTACAATGAGCAGTTCTTC	CASSVGQSYNEQFF
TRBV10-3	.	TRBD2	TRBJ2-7	TGTGCCATCAGAGTGGGCGGGGGGTATTACGAGCAGTACTTC	CAIRVGGGYYEQYF
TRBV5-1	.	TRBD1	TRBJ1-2	TGCGCCAGCAGACCAACAGGGGACTATGGCTACACCTTC	CASRPTGDYGYTF
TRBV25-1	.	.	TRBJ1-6	TGTGCCAGCAGTGAATCAGGCGGGGGGCGCCGTAATTCACCCCTCCACTTT	CASSESGGGRRNSPLHF
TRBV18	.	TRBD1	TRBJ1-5	TGTGCCACCAAAGGGACAGCCGATCAGCCCCAGCATTTT	CATKGTADQPQHF
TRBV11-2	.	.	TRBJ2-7	TGTGCCAGCAGCCCAGCCGCGGGACAGAGCTACGAGCAGTACTTC	CASSPAAGQSYEQYF
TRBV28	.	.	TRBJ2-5	TGTGCCAGCAGTTCATACCCGGGACTTTGGGAGACCCAGTACTTC	CASSSYPGLWETQYF
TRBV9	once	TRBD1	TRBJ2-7	TGTGCCAGCAGCCCACGACAGGGGCGACCCTACGAGCAGTACTTC	CASSPRQGRPYEQYF
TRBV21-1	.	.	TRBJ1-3	TGTGCCAGCAGCGTATTCGAGAGCTCTGGAAACACCATATATTTT	CASSVFESSGNTIYF
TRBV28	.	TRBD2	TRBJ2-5	TGTGCCAGCAGAAACACCGGGACTAGTGACTATCAAGAGACCCAGTACTTC	CASRNTGTSDYQETQYF
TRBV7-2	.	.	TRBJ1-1	TGTGCCAGCAGCTCAGGGTCTCAGACGGGCACTGAAGCTTTCTTT	CASSSGSQTGTEAFF